These 29 T cell receptor beta chains were sequenced from one sample in a study. MiXCR was run by TCRdb on the RT-PCR reads, yielding one entry per CDR3 protein. The sample holds 550,000 to 750,000 distinct CDR3 sequences; approximately 15% are singletons and the top ten take 3.6%. The specimen sequenced was memory CD4+ T cells from blood. These receptors all stem from a female donor in good health, serving as a healthy control.

This chain links TRBV20-1 with TRBJ2-7; D is undetermined. V was clipped by 6 bases and J by 3 bases, with 18 bases between them. This CDR3 spans 14 amino acids. Germline V gene sequence: CDR1 DFQATT, CDR2 SNEGSKA (reference sequence). The CDR3 loop is CSAEMLGNNYEQYF. CDR3 nucleotide sequence: TGCAGTGCCGAGATGTTGGGGAATAACTACGAGCAGTACTTC.

This clonotype was seen repeatedly, ten times or more. The V call is TRBV5-1, the J call TRBJ1-2, with a weak D call TRBD1 (5 bases). Looked up from germline, CDR1 is SGHRS and CDR2 is YFSETQ. The CDR3 length is 13 residues. The V end was cut by 5 bases, the J end by 4 bases, with 12 bases between. CDR3 bases: TGCGCCAGCAGTTACGGGGCCTCCTATGGCTACACCTTC. Protein sequence: CASSYGASYGYTF.

This clonotype was detected ten times or more. V gene TRBV27 combines with J gene TRBJ2-7, with D maybe TRBD2 (6 bases). The germline V gene has CDR1 MNHEY and CDR2 SMNVEV (reference sequence). Trimming took 5 bases from V and 1 from J, leaving 15 bases between them. CDR3 size: 15 residues. The CDR3 is CASSVTGEGSYEQYF. The CDR3 region has the DNA TGTGCCAGCAGTGTCACGGGGGAAGGGTCCTACGAGCAGTACTTC.

This chain links TRBV27 with TRBJ2-7; 8 nucleotides agree with TRBD2. There are 15 residues in the CDR3. Germline CDR1 reads MNHEY; CDR2 reads SMNVEV (reference sequence). The ends lost 0 bases at V and 2 bases at J; junction bases unmatched: 3. The CDR3 DNA reads TGTGCCAGCAGTTTATCGCTAGCGGGTCCCTACGAGCAGTACTTC. The encoded protein is CASSLSLAGPYEQYF.

The chain uses TRBV15 and TRBJ1-5, with 8 bases fitting TRBD1. CDR3 length equals 16 residues. Germline V lookup: CDR1 LNHNV, CDR2 YYDKDF (reference sequence). V was pared by 4 bases and J by 1 base, with 6 bases of the junction left unmatched. The CDR3 loop reads CATSMNRGISNQPQHF. The CDR3 bases are TGTGCCACCAGCATGAACAGGGGGATAAGCAATCAGCCCCAGCATTTT.

V gene TRBV20-1 combines with J gene TRBJ2-3; 8 bases are a match to TRBD2. Losses at the gene ends were 5 bases for V and 4 bases for J; bases not matched to a gene: 5. The CDR3 loop spans 13 amino acids. Germline CDR1 DFQATT, CDR2 SNEGSKA (reference sequence). CDR3 amino acids: CSARGGPADTQYF. CDR3 DNA sequence: TGCAGTGCTCGCGGGGGGCCAGCAGATACGCAGTATTTT.

The rearrangement links TRBV27 to TRBJ1-2; weak D call: TRBD1 (5 bases). This CDR3 spans 14 amino acids. Between the trimmed V and J ends, which lost 7 bases and 2 bases, there was a span of 14 bases. CDR1 is MNHEY and CDR2 is SMNVEV in the germline V gene (reference sequence). CDR3 region: CASKTGGINYGYTF. CDR3 in DNA: TGTGCCAGCAAGACCGGGGGGATCAACTATGGCTACACCTTC.

The chain links TRBV9 to TRBJ2-3, with a tentative D call TRBD1 (6 bases). The CDR3 spans 14 residues. Trimming cost V 4 bases and J 6 bases, with 15 bases left between them. CDR1 and CDR2 (germline): SGDLS, YYNGEE. The CDR3 nucleotides are TGTGCCAGCAGCTTACTCGGACAGAGGGATACGCAGTATTTT. Its protein product is CASSLLGQRDTQYF.

In its sample, this clonotype was seen many times. The rearrangement links TRBV12-3 or TRBV12-4 to TRBJ1-1; no definite D call. Trimming took 6 bases from V and 1 from J, leaving 9 bases between them. CDR3 length: 13 amino acids. CDR3 loop: CASRGRQNTEAFF. The DNA for the CDR3 is TGTGCCAGCAGGGGCCGACAGAACACTGAAGCTTTCTTT.

A few counts support this clonotype. The gene calls are TRBV11-2 and TRBJ2-3; 8 nucleotides match TRBD2. The CDR3 covers 15 residues. Germline V CDR1 and CDR2: SGHAT, FQNNGV. V trimming: 4 bases; J trimming: 0 bases; junction bases outside the gene matches: 3. This CDR3 is CASSSSGLSTDTQYF. The CDR3 nucleotides are TGTGCCAGCAGCTCTAGCGGGCTAAGCACAGATACGCAGTATTTT.

The gene calls are TRBV7-9 and TRBJ2-7; D call uncertain. Germline CDR1 is SEHNR and CDR2 is FQNEAQ (reference sequence). The CDR3 spans 15 residues. V was pared by 6 bases and J by 0 bases, with 15 bases between. CDR3 bases: TGTGCCAGCAGTTACAAGCGTGCGAGCTCCTACGAGCAGTACTTC. Translating gives CASSYKRASSYEQYF.

This clonotype turned up a few times. At one of its ends the junction is not consistent with the germline gene, which may arise from a read error. The gene calls are TRBV4-2 and TRBJ2-2, with TRBD1 identical over 10 bases. Germline V gene sequence: CDR1 LGHNA, CDR2 YNFKEQ. The CDR3 is made up of 15 amino acids. CDR3 sequence: CASSQGTGGFGQLFF. The CDR3 region has the DNA TGTGCCAGCAGCCAAGGGACAGGGGGGTTCGGGCAGCTGTTTTTT.

V and J are TRBV9 and TRBJ2-2; D unresolved. V was trimmed by 0 bases and J by 4 bases, leaving 13 bases between them. The CDR3 contains 16 residues. Germline-derived CDR1 and CDR2 are SGDLS and YYNGEE. CDR3 residues: CASSVVPFITTGELFF. In DNA form, the CDR3 reads TGTGCCAGCAGCGTAGTACCCTTTATCACCACCGGGGAGCTGTTTTTT.

This clonotype occurred a few times. The gene calls are TRBV4-3 and TRBJ2-2, with D perhaps assigned TRBD1 or TRBD2 (5 bases each). Trimming shortened V by 4 bases and J by 3 bases, and 15 bases separated the two germline ends. The CDR3 totals 16 residues. Germline assignment: CDR1 LGHNA and CDR2 YSLEER. The CDR3 DNA is TGCGCCAGCAGCCCCGGGACCGCTCGGGACACCGGGGAGCTGTTTTTT. It yields the protein CASSPGTARDTGELFF.

The genes are TRBV4-3 and TRBJ1-2; 8 bases align to TRBD1. With 1 base clipped from V and 2 bases from J, the junction kept 9 bases outside the gene matches. The CDR3 consists of 17 residues. CDR1 and CDR2 (germline): LGHNA, YSLEER. For the CDR3, the DNA is TGCGCCAGCAGCCAAGCGGGACAGGCCCTTTTAAACTATGGCTACACCTTC. Translating gives CASSQAGQALLNYGYTF.

The chain combines TRBV15 with TRBJ1-5; a possible D gene is TRBD1 (6 bases). The CDR3 consists of 14 residues. Germline V gene lookup returns CDR1 LNHNV and CDR2 YYDKDF (reference sequence). With 2 bases removed from V and 3 bases from J, the gap between germline ends came to 8 bases. The CDR3 loop is CATSRQGPNQPQHF. The DNA of the CDR3 is TGTGCCACCAGCAGACAGGGGCCCAATCAGCCCCAGCATTTT.

This sequence joins TRBV25-1 and TRBJ1-4; D unresolved. Germline assignment: CDR1 MGHDK and CDR2 SYGVNS. V was clipped by 8 bases and J by 0 bases, with 13 bases between them. The CDR3 runs 15 residues. CDR3 sequence (DNA): TGTGCCAGCCGTTTGGGCGTGGCAACTAATGAAAAACTGTTTTTT. It is translated as CASRLGVATNEKLFF.

Concerning this clonotype itself: Relative to the germline gene, one junction end is altered; a read error may explain this. V usage is TRBV7-2 and J usage is TRBJ2-7, with no clear D. This CDR3 comprises 13 residues. In germline, CDR1 is SGHTA, CDR2 FQGNSA. The CDR3 sequence: CASSLVGQYERYF. Written as DNA, the CDR3 is TGTGCCAGCAGCTTAGTAGGCCAGTACGAGCGGTACTTC.

The V gene is TRBV6-1, the J gene TRBJ2-3, with 8 bases lining up with TRBD2. After removal of 8 bases from V and 6 bases from J, the junction contained 13 bases not matched to a gene. Germline loops: CDR1 MNHNS, CDR2 SASEGT. This CDR3 contains 15 residues. CDR3 amino acids: CASRGGQGRADTQYF. The CDR3 DNA is TGTGCCAGCCGGGGGGGCCAAGGTAGGGCGGATACGCAGTATTTT.

The table lists this clonotype with a count of one. The chain couples TRBV20-1 to TRBJ2-7; tentative D call: TRBD1 (6 bases). The V and J ends lost 7 bases and 9 bases respectively, with 16 bases between them. Germline loops: CDR1 DFQATT, CDR2 SNEGSKA (reference sequence). The CDR3 is made up of 11 amino acids. CDR3 sequence reads: CSGEEGVRQYF. In DNA form, the CDR3 reads TGCAGTGGGGAAGAGGGGGTACGGCAGTACTTC.

Many counts were recorded for this clonotype. The J gene is TRBJ1-1, the V gene TRBV6-6; D remains ambiguous. Germline values: CDR1 MNHNY, CDR2 SVGAGI (reference sequence). With 2 bases removed from V and 1 base from J, the gap between germline ends came to 14 bases. CDR3 size: 16 residues. CDR3 in amino acids: CASSYLHGQRNTEAFF. The CDR3 region has the DNA TGTGCCAGCAGTTACCTCCATGGCCAGCGGAACACTGAAGCTTTCTTT.

The table lists this clonotype with a few counts. The chain has TRBV20-1 and TRBJ1-4; possible D gene TRBD1, 6 bases. Per the germline V gene, CDR1 is DFQATT and CDR2 is SNEGSKA (reference sequence). V lost 3 bases to trimming and J lost 0 bases, with 8 bases between them. The CDR3 sequence is 14 residues long. The CDR3 region has the DNA TGCAGTGCTAGCCGGGACACAACTAATGAAAAACTGTTTTTT. As protein: CSASRDTTNEKLFF.

This sequence joins TRBV6-5 and TRBJ1-6; D not certain. This CDR3 comprises 15 residues. The germline V and J ends were trimmed by 2 bases and 10 bases, with 15 bases remaining between them. CDR1 is MNHEY, CDR2 SVGAGI, per germline. The chain's CDR3 is CASSYDVGSGSPLHF. The CDR3 DNA sequence: TGTGCCAGCAGTTACGATGTAGGTTCGGGGTCACCCCTCCACTTT.

The CDR3 protein is CASSLGASLPHEQYF. CDR3 coding DNA: TGTGCCAGCAGCTTAGGCGCCTCCTTACCCCACGAGCAGTACTTC. The chain links TRBV7-9 to TRBJ2-7; D gene unclear. Per the germline V gene, CDR1 is SEHNR and CDR2 is FQNEAQ (reference sequence). This CDR3 contains 15 residues. With 1 base removed from V and 5 bases from J, the gap between germline ends came to 15 bases.

In this sample, this clonotype turned up many times. The rearrangement joins TRBV6-5 to TRBJ1-3; D is ambiguous. Trimming removed 0 bases at V and 0 bases at J, with 12 bases between. Germline values: CDR1 MNHEY, CDR2 SVGAGI. This CDR3 is 17 amino acids long. The CDR3 sequence: CASSYSMSESSGNTIYF. The CDR3 coding sequence is TGTGCCAGCAGTTACTCGATGTCCGAGAGCTCTGGAAACACCATATATTTT.

This chain joins TRBV6-6 and TRBJ2-1; D is perhaps TRBD2 (5 bases). Trimming pared 4 bases from V and 4 bases from J, leaving 8 bases between. Germline lookup yields CDR1 MNHNY and CDR2 SVGAGI (reference sequence). The CDR3 is made up of 13 amino acids. The CDR3 is CASSSEGYNEQFF. In nucleotides, the CDR3 is TGTGCCAGCAGTTCCGAGGGATACAATGAGCAGTTCTTC.

This clonotype was seen only a few times. V gene TRBV15 combines with J gene TRBJ2-1, with D possibly TRBD1 on 6 matching bases. The germline V gene encodes CDR1 LNHNV and CDR2 YYDKDF (reference sequence). Between the trimmed V and J ends, which lost 3 bases and 1 base, there was a span of 10 bases. This CDR3 spans 15 amino acids. Here the CDR3 reads CATSRTQGSYNEQFF. The CDR3 DNA follows: TGTGCCACCAGCAGGACCCAGGGGTCCTACAATGAGCAGTTCTTC.

This clonotype showed up just a few times. The chain employs TRBV12-3 or TRBV12-4 and TRBJ2-7; TRBD1 matches 7 bases. The CDR3 contains 15 residues. Trimming cost V 1 base and J 5 bases; bases outside gene matches: 8. CDR3 sequence: CASSLEGGGRDEQYF. The CDR3 DNA is TGTGCCAGCAGTTTAGAAGGGGGCGGCCGAGACGAGCAGTACTTC.

J is TRBJ2-7 and V is TRBV7-9, with 8 bases identical to TRBD2. Germline V gene data show CDR1 as SEHNR and CDR2 as FQNEAQ (reference sequence). The CDR3 consists of 21 residues. Unmatched junction bases numbered 23, after V lost 1 base and J lost 3 bases. CDR3 loop: CASSLGGGTPGLGFNRYEQYF. CDR3 coding DNA: TGTGCCAGCAGCTTAGGTGGTGGGACCCCGGGACTAGGGTTCAACCGCTACGAGCAGTACTTC.